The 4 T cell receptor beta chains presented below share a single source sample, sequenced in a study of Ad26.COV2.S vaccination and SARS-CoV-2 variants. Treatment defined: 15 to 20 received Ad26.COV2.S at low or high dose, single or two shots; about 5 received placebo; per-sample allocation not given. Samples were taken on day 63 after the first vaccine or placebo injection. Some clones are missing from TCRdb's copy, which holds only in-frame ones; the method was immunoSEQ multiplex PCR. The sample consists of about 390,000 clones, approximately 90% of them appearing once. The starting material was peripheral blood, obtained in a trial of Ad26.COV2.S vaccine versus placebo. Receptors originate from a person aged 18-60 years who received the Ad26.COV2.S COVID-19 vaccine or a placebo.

Written as DNA, the CDR3 is TGTGCCAGCAGCGCCGGGACAGTAGCGGCCGAGCAGTACTTC. Its protein is CASSAGTVAAEQYF. V is TRBV9 and J is TRBJ2-7; possibly TRBD1 for D (7 bases). Trimming shortened V by 3 bases and J by 6 bases, and 16 bases separated the two germline ends. The CDR3 has 14 residues. CDR1 is SGDLS, CDR2 YYNGEE, per germline. Complete variable domain (other parts from reference TRBV9 and TRBJ2-7): DSGVTQTPKHLITATGQRVTLRCSPRSGDLSVYWYQQSLDQGLQFLIQYYNGEERAKGNILERFSAQQFPDLHSELNLSSLELGDSALYFCASSAGTVAAEQYFGPGTRLTVT.

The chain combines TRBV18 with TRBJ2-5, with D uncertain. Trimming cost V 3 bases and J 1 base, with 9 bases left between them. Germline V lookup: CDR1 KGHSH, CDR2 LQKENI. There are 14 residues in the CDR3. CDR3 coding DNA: TGTGCCAGCTCACCGGCTAGTCCCCAAGAGACCCAGTACTTC. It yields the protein CASSPASPQETQYF.

Written as DNA, the CDR3 is TGCGCCAGCAGCCCCCAGAGGGGGAGAAGCAATCAGCCCCAGCATTTT. Its translation: CASSPQRGRSNQPQHF. This rearrangement joins TRBV4-1 to TRBJ1-5; D may be TRBD1 (6 bases). There are 16 residues in the CDR3. Germline V gives CDR1 MGHRA, CDR2 YSYEKL. The V gene lost 4 bases and the J gene lost 1 base, with 14 bases spanning the gap.

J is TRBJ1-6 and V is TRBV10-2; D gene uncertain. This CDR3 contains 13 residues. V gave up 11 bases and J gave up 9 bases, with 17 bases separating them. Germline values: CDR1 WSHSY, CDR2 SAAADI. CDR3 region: CACDPLGGSPLHF. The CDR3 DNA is TGCGCCTGCGACCCACTCGGCGGTTCACCCCTCCACTTT.